The clone carrying this TCR beta chain was seen more than once but under ten times. Its antigen is not identified. With V trimmed by 5 bases and J by 3 bases, 10 bases remained unmatched. CDR3 length: 18 residues. The germline V gene has CDR1 MNHEY and CDR2 SMNVEV (reference sequence). These data belong to a study of T cell responses to AZD1222 COVID-19 vaccine. Generated by immunoSEQ multiplex PCR, the TCRdb table keeps only in-frame clones and is missing some. The sample includes approximately 75,000 clones, around 86% seen only once; the top ten take less than 20%. Study-wide results and limits: Among those given AZD1222, only five to seven were seropositive at baseline. Spike was spanned by vaccine-associated CD4 TCRs, which were dominant at 160-218 and 743-854. White British people made up most donors, females outnumbered males, and clonal diversity was possibly underestimated. Breadth and depth of Spike-specific TCRs rose after two AZD1222 doses.

The V gene is TRBV27, the J gene TRBJ2-3, with TRBD2 identical over 14 bases. The sample here was peripheral blood, taken 28 days after the second AZD1222 dose. This receptor was obtained from an adult who received the AZD1222 COVID-19 vaccine. This CDR3 is CASSPGTSGGHYTDTQYF. The CDR3 nucleotides are TGTGCCAGCAGTCCCGGGACTAGCGGGGGTCATTATACAGATACGCAGTATTTT.